The clone carrying this TCR beta chain was observed once. The sample belongs to a study of blood T cell repertoires in COVID-19. Study summary: Samples of COVID-19 (acute and convalescent) were obtained from the United States, Italy and Spain. Nucleic acid was either cDNA or gDNA, and it came from T cells, B-cell-depleted T cells, or PBMCs.

V gave up 3 bases and J gave up 3 bases; unmatched junction bases: 8. There are 16 residues in the CDR3. Germline lookup yields CDR1 MDHEN and CDR2 SYDVKM. In the authors' methods: Amplification of reference gene primers provided the estimated nucleated cell counts. Clones were sequenced by immunoSEQ multiplex PCR, and TCRdb holds only the in-frame ones, with some missing. V and J calls and clone size are as listed in that table; D and trimming were resolved from the DNA. The sample carries about 160,000 clones, roughly 80% recorded once. The chain employs TRBV28 and TRBJ2-1, with 7 bases that match TRBD2. Sequencing input: peripheral blood. The clonotype comes from a man aged 65 to 79 with acute or convalescent COVID-19. The DNA of the CDR3 is TGTGCCAGCAGTTTCGGCGGGAGCCTGGGCTACAATGAGCAGTTCTTC. The encoded protein is CASSFGGSLGYNEQFF.